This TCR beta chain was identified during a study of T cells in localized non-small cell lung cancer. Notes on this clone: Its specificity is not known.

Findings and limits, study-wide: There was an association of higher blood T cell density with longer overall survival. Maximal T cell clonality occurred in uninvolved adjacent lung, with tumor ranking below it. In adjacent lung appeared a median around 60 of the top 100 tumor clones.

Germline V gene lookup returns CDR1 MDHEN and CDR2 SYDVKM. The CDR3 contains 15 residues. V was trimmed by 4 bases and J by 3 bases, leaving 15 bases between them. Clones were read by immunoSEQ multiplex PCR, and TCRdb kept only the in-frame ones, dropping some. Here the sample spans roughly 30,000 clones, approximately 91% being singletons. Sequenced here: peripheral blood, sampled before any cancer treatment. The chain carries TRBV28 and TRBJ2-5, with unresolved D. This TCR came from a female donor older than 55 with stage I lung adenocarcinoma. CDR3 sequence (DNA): TGTGCCAGCAGTTCTCCTCAGGTGGGAAAAGAGACCCAGTACTTC. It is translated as CASSSPQVGKETQYF. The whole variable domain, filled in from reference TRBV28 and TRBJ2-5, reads DVKVTQSSRYLVKRTGEKVFLECVQDMDHENMFWYRQDPGLGLRLIYFSYDVKMKEKGDIPEGYSVSREKKERFSLILESASTNQTSMYLCASSSPQVGKETQYFGPGTRLLVL.